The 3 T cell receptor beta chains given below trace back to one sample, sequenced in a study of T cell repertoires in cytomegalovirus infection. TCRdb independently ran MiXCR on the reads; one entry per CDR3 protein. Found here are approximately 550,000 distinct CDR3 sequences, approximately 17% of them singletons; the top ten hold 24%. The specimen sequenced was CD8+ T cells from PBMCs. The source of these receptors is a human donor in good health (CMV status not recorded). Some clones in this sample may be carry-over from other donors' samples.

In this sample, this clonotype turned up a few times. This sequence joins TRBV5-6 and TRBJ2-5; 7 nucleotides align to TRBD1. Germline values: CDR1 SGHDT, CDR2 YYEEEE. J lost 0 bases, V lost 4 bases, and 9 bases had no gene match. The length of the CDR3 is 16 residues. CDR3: CASSPRTGLYQETQYF. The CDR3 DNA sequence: TGTGCCAGCAGCCCGAGGACAGGCCTTTACCAAGAGACCCAGTACTTC.

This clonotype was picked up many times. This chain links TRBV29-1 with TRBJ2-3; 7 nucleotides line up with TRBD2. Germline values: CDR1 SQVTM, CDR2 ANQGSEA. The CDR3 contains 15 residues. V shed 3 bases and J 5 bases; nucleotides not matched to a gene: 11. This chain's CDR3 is CSVEGPGLLEDTQYF. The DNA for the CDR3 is TGCAGCGTTGAGGGTCCGGGACTACTTGAAGATACGCAGTATTTT.

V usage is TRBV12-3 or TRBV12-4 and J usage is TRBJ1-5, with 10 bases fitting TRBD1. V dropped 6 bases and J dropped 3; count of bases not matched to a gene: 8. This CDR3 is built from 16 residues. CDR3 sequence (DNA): TGTGCCAGCAGCCAAAGGGGGACAGGGGACAATCAGCCCCAGCATTTT. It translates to CASSQRGTGDNQPQHF.